The rows below give T cell receptor beta chains drawn from one sample of a study of cytomegalovirus exposure and HLA in healthy donors. The data were produced by immunoSEQ multiplex PCR, yet TCRdb's version contains in-frame clones alone and is incomplete. Of about 98,000 clones listed, around 75% are singletons. The sequenced material came from PBMCs. These receptor sequences come from a man in his late teens or twenties in good health and CMV-seropositive. Each CDR3 is given with its conserved first and last residue. Each record gives: clone size, V gene, D gene, J gene, CDR3 protein, CDR3 DNA. The D gene is left open where the match is weak. Size values are once, few and many counts, or a class for expanded clones, and some rows have none.

-,TRBV18,TRBD1,TRBJ1-2,CASSFREDRGDGYTF,TGTGCCAGCTCATTTAGAGAGGACAGGGGCGATGGCTACACCTTC
-,TRBV7-2,-,TRBJ1-1,CASSSRGGSTEAFF,TGTGCCAGCAGCTCCCGCGGAGGTTCCACTGAAGCTTTCTTT
few,TRBV4-1,TRBD1,TRBJ2-1,CASSTRQGNEQFF,TGCGCCAGCAGCACCCGACAGGGGAATGAGCAGTTCTTC
-,TRBV5-1,-,TRBJ2-1,CASSSEVTLGMNEQFF,TGCGCCAGCAGCTCGGAGGTAACCCTAGGTATGAATGAGCAGTTCTTC
-,TRBV7-6,TRBD1,TRBJ1-1,CASSSSTGADAEAFF,TGTGCCAGCAGCTCTTCCACAGGGGCGGACGCTGAAGCTTTCTTT
-,TRBV5-5,-,TRBJ1-5,CASSLHVGSGQPQHF,TGTGCCAGCAGCTTGCACGTCGGGTCGGGTCAGCCCCAGCATTTT
-,TRBV6-5,TRBD1,TRBJ1-4,CASRRQGAREKLFF,TGTGCCAGCAGGCGACAGGGGGCTAGAGAAAAACTGTTTTTT
-,TRBV30,-,TRBJ1-4,CAWSVPGNQEELFF,TGTGCCTGGAGTGTACCGGGGAATCAAGAGGAACTGTTTTTT
few,TRBV5-1,-,TRBJ1-2,CASSLFQDYGYTF,TGCGCCAGCAGCTTGTTCCAGGACTATGGCTACACCTTC
few,TRBV5-1,TRBD1,TRBJ2-3,CASSLGTGGRTDTQYF,TGCGCCAGCAGCTTGGGGACAGGGGGGAGGACAGATACGCAGTATTTT
-,TRBV5-4,-,TRBJ2-7,CASSSRGSEQYF,TGTGCCAGCAGCTCTAGGGGGAGCGAGCAGTACTTC
-,TRBV5-1,-,TRBJ2-2,CASSTQGAGELFF,TGCGCCAGCAGCACGCAGGGTGCCGGGGAGCTGTTTTTT
-,TRBV7-9,-,TRBJ2-7,CASSTTYEQYF,TGTGCCAGCAGCACTACCTACGAGCAGTACTTC
-,TRBV10-2,-,TRBJ2-3,CASSSAGPDTQYF,TGCGCCAGCAGCTCCGCGGGACCAGATACGCAGTATTTT
few,TRBV6-1,-,TRBJ1-3,CASSEVGGNTIYF,TGTGCCAGCAGTGAAGTGGGCGGGAACACCATATATTTT
-,TRBV15,-,TRBJ2-7,CATSRAQGTEQYF,TGTGCCACCAGCAGAGCCCAGGGTACTGAGCAGTACTTC
-,TRBV5-1,-,TRBJ2-5,CASSLIGGQETQYF,TGCGCCAGCAGCTTGATAGGCGGCCAAGAGACCCAGTACTTC
-,TRBV7-8,-,TRBJ2-7,CASSPRTYEQYF,TGTGCCAGCAGCCCCAGGACCTACGAGCAGTACTTC
-,TRBV5-4,-,TRBJ2-1,CASSLFPGNNEQFF,TGTGCCAGCAGCTTATTTCCGGGGAACAATGAGCAGTTCTTC
few,TRBV5-8,-,TRBJ1-6,CASSSLRDRSSYNSPLHF,TGTGCCAGCAGCTCTCTAAGAGACAGGAGCTCCTATAATTCACCCCTCCACTTT
-,TRBV5-1,TRBD1,TRBJ1-6,CASSGGQGNSPLHF,TGCGCCAGCAGCGGGGGACAGGGAAATTCACCCCTCCACTTT
-,TRBV9,-,TRBJ2-1,CASSVERVAARNEQFF,TGTGCCAGCAGCGTAGAGAGAGTAGCGGCCCGCAATGAGCAGTTCTTC
once,TRBV5-1,-,TRBJ2-2,CASSLGQMNTGELFF,TGCGCCAGCAGCTTGGGACAGATGAACACCGGGGAGCTGTTTTTT
-,TRBV11-2,TRBD2,TRBJ2-1,CASSLAGGLGNEQFF,TGTGCCAGCAGCTTAGCGGGGGGGCTGGGGAATGAGCAGTTCTTC
-,TRBV2,TRBD1,TRBJ1-2,CASSVVPGQGPGYTF,TGTGCCAGCAGTGTGGTCCCCGGACAGGGCCCTGGCTACACCTTC
-,TRBV4-1,TRBD2,TRBJ2-2,CASSQRDYGELFF,TGCGCCAGCAGCCAGCGGGACTACGGGGAGCTGTTTTTT
once,TRBV9,-,TRBJ2-7,CASSYRSQSDEQYF,TGTGCCAGCAGCTACAGAAGCCAGAGTGACGAGCAGTACTTC
-,TRBV5-5,-,TRBJ1-4,CASSWQATTNEKLFF,TGTGCCAGCAGCTGGCAGGCTACAACTAATGAAAAACTGTTTTTT
-,TRBV6-1,TRBD2,TRBJ2-5,CASSELGTRRETQYF,TGTGCCAGCAGTGAACTGGGGACTAGGCGGGAGACCCAGTACTTC
few,TRBV5-6,TRBD1,TRBJ2-7,CASSSRTGYEQYF,TGTGCCAGCAGCTCCCGGACAGGCTACGAGCAGTACTTC